Each of the 25 T cell receptor beta chains below was sequenced from the same sample in a study of T cells in narcolepsy. Data came from immunoSEQ multiplex PCR; TCRdb stores just in-frame clones and leaves some out. The profile shows 15,000 to 20,000 clones, 85% to 90% of them singletons. What was sequenced was memory (CD45RA-) CD4+ T cells from blood. These receptors came from a human donor in good health.

The chain joins TRBV7-9 to TRBJ1-1, with D tentatively TRBD1 (5 bases). V was clipped by 5 bases and J by 5 bases, with 18 bases between them. CDR1 and CDR2 from the germline V gene are SEHNR and FQNEAQ (reference sequence). The CDR3 covers 15 residues. The CDR3 sequence: CASSQLNNGGTEAFF. The CDR3 DNA reads as TGTGCCAGCAGCCAGCTTAATAACGGGGGTACTGAAGCTTTCTTT.

CDR3 bases: TGTGCCAGCAGTGCCGGGACTAGCGGATCCTACGAGCAGTACTTC. Translation: CASSAGTSGSYEQYF. The chain uses TRBV7-9 and TRBJ2-7, with TRBD2 identical over 11 bases. The germline CDR1 and CDR2 sequences are SEHNR and FQNEAQ (reference sequence). J lost 1 base, V lost 6 bases, and 5 bases had no gene match. The CDR3 has 15 amino acids.

CDR3 sequence (DNA): TGTGCCAGCAGCCTCGGGGACTCCTACGAGCAGTACTTC. Translating it yields CASSLGDSYEQYF. The V and J genes are TRBV6-1 and TRBJ2-7, with a possible D match to TRBD2 (5 bases). Germline V gives CDR1 MNHNS, CDR2 SASEGT. V shed 6 bases and J shed 0 bases, with 9 bases lying between them. The CDR3 consists of 13 residues.

The genes are TRBV2 and TRBJ2-1, with D maybe TRBD1 (6 bases). CDR3 length: 13 amino acids. Germline CDR1 is SNHLY and CDR2 is FYNNEI. V was pared by 4 bases and J by 6 bases, with 10 bases between. CDR3 protein: CASSVNRANEQFF. The CDR3 DNA reads as TGTGCCAGCAGTGTCAACAGGGCCAATGAGCAGTTCTTC.

The chain carries TRBV11-3 and TRBJ2-1, with a tentative D call TRBD2 (5 bases). This CDR3 has 15 residues. V was trimmed by 1 base and J by 1 base, leaving 8 bases between them. CDR1 and CDR2 (germline): SGHNT, YENEEA. The CDR3 coding sequence is TGTGCCAGCAGCTTAGGGGAGCTATCCTACAATGAGCAGTTCTTC. Its protein product is CASSLGELSYNEQFF.

The chain carries TRBV5-4 and TRBJ2-4; 13 nucleotides match TRBD2. The CDR3 covers 16 residues. Germline CDR1 and CDR2: SGHNT and YYREEE (reference sequence). The V segment lost 4 bases and the J segment 6 bases; nucleotides outside the gene matches: 7. The CDR3 DNA follows: TGTGCCAGCAGCGCAGGGACTAGCGGGGCGCTAAACATTCAGTACTTC. Encoded protein: CASSAGTSGALNIQYF.

This rearrangement joins TRBV11-3 to TRBJ2-3; 14 bases are shared with TRBD2. Looked up from germline, CDR1 is SGHNT and CDR2 is YENEEA. This CDR3 is 19 amino acids long. V gave up 5 bases and J gave up 5 bases; unmatched junction bases: 15. CDR3 in amino acids: CASSPGLAGVNWALDTQYF. DNA of the CDR3: TGTGCCAGCAGCCCGGGACTAGCGGGAGTTAACTGGGCCTTAGATACGCAGTATTTT.

The chain links TRBV12-5 to TRBJ2-2; D uncertain. V was shortened by 5 bases and J by 5 bases, with 9 bases between the two germline ends. Per the germline V gene, CDR1 is LGHNT and CDR2 is FRNRAP. This CDR3 is 13 amino acids long. The CDR3 reads CASGPRLTGELFF. In DNA form, the CDR3 reads TGTGCTAGTGGTCCCCGACTGACCGGGGAGCTGTTTTTT.

In DNA, the CDR3 is TGTGCCAGCAGCTTTTCAGGGCAGACAAGAAATGAAAAACTGTTTTTT. Amino acids: CASSFSGQTRNEKLFF. The chain has TRBV5-8 and TRBJ1-4; weak D call: TRBD1 (5 bases). Trimming shortened V by 2 bases and J by 5 bases, and 16 bases separated the two germline ends. This CDR3 has 16 residues. Per germline, CDR1 SGHTS and CDR2 YDEGEE. Supplemented by reference TRBV5-8 and TRBJ1-4, the full variable domain reads EAGVTQSPTHLIKTRGQQATLRCSPISGHTSVYWYQQALGLGLQFLLWYDEGEERNRGNFPPRFSGRQFPNYSSELNVNALELEDSALYLCASSFSGQTRNEKLFFGSGTQLSVL.

The V gene is TRBV10-1, the J gene TRBJ2-4; 8 nucleotides align to TRBD1. J gave up 0 bases and V 6 bases, and 4 bases lay outside the gene matches. Germline V gene lookup returns CDR1 WNHNN and CDR2 SYGVQD (reference sequence). This CDR3 is built from 15 residues. DNA for the CDR3: TGCGCCAGCAGCCCAGGGGGCGAAGCCAAAAACATTCAGTACTTC. Translation: CASSPGGEAKNIQYF.

The gene calls are TRBV30 and TRBJ1-3; 7 nucleotides line up with TRBD1. The CDR3 is 15 amino acids. V was clipped by 3 bases and J by 0 bases; unmatched bases: 5. The germline V gene encodes CDR1 GTSNPN and CDR2 SVGIG (reference sequence). In nucleotides, the CDR3 is TGTGCCTGGAGGCGGGACAGATTCTCTGGAAACACCATATATTTT. Protein product: CAWRRDRFSGNTIYF.

The chain employs TRBV18 and TRBJ1-3; the match to TRBD1 covers 8 bases. J was trimmed by 0 bases and V by 3 bases; bases with no gene match: 7. This CDR3 comprises 17 residues. Germline V gene data show CDR1 as KGHSH and CDR2 as LQKENI. The CDR3 is CASSPPDRGRSGNTIYF. CDR3 DNA sequence: TGTGCCAGCTCACCTCCCGACAGGGGCCGCTCTGGAAACACCATATATTTT.

The chain has TRBV19 and TRBJ1-1; tentative D call: TRBD1 (5 bases). Trimming removed 5 bases from V and 3 bases from J, with 10 bases in between. The CDR3 consists of 13 residues. Germline values: CDR1 LNHDA, CDR2 SQIVND (reference sequence). The CDR3 spells CASSFQGDTEAFF. DNA of the CDR3: TGTGCCAGTAGTTTCCAGGGAGACACTGAAGCTTTCTTT.

The chain employs TRBV5-1 and TRBJ2-7; TRBD2 is a possible D gene (6 bases). The CDR3 covers 15 residues. The V end was cut by 0 bases, the J end by 5 bases, with 15 bases between. CDR1 and CDR2 from the germline V gene are SGHRS and YFSETQ. This chain's CDR3 is CASSLAETSLDEQYF. The CDR3 bases are TGCGCCAGCAGCTTGGCGGAGACTAGTCTGGACGAGCAGTACTTC.

This chain links TRBV5-1 with TRBJ1-1; D gene uncertain. CDR1 and CDR2 from the germline V gene are SGHRS and YFSETQ. Trimming took off 2 bases at V and 8 bases at J, with 13 bases between the two ends. There are 13 residues in the CDR3. CDR3 in DNA: TGCGCCAGCAGCTTTTTTGGTGGCCAAGAAGCTTTCTTT. Amino acid sequence: CASSFFGGQEAFF.

This chain joins TRBV4-3 and TRBJ2-1; 12 positions agree with TRBD2. Trimming removed 0 bases from V and 10 bases from J; junction bases left unmatched: 10. The germline V gene encodes CDR1 LGHNA and CDR2 YSLEER. CDR3 length: 17 residues. CDR3 in amino acids: CASSQDWTSGNEGEQFF. The CDR3 nucleotides read TGCGCCAGCAGCCAAGATTGGACTAGCGGGAATGAGGGGGAGCAGTTCTTC.

In this sample, this clone turned up once. The chain has TRBV7-6 and TRBJ2-4; 7 bases agree with TRBD1. Trimming at V came to 3 bases and at J to 0 bases, leaving 17 bases not matched to a gene. The CDR3 sequence is 20 residues long. The germline gives CDR1 SGHVS, CDR2 FNYEAQ. The CDR3 is CASSLGPGQPHLKAKNIQYF. The CDR3 bases are TGTGCCAGCAGCTTGGGCCCGGGACAGCCCCATCTCAAAGCCAAAAACATTCAGTACTTC.

This rearrangement joins TRBV4-3 to TRBJ2-1, with 8 bases aligning to TRBD1. Germline lookup yields CDR1 LGHNA and CDR2 YSLEER. Germline trimming cut 4 bases from V and 7 bases from J; bases unmatched to any gene: 9. There are 15 residues in the CDR3. DNA for the CDR3: TGCGCCAGCAGCCCAGGGGGCAGGTACTATAATGAGCAGTTCTTC. This gives the protein CASSPGGRYYNEQFF.

V and J are TRBV27 and TRBJ2-3; D may correspond to TRBD1 or TRBD2 (5 bases each). There are 16 residues in the CDR3. Germline-derived CDR1 and CDR2 are MNHEY and SMNVEV (reference sequence). V lost 5 bases and J lost 4, with 19 bases in between. CDR3 sequence (DNA): TGTGCCAGCAGTACTCGGGACCGCCGGGGTCCAGATACGCAGTATTTT. Its protein product is CASSTRDRRGPDTQYF.

This chain connects TRBV5-1 to TRBJ1-4; D not resolved. The CDR3 consists of 16 residues. Germline CDR1 SGHRS, CDR2 YFSETQ. The germline V and J ends were trimmed by 4 bases and 8 bases, with 21 bases remaining between them. CDR3 residues: CASSLEGGAPGEKLFF. The CDR3 coding sequence is TGCGCCAGCAGCCTAGAAGGTGGTGCCCCTGGGGAAAAACTGTTTTTT.

The chain carries TRBV5-1 and TRBJ1-4, with D perhaps matching TRBD1 (5 bases). The V end lost 4 bases, the J end lost 7 bases, and 17 bases lay between the germline ends. Germline CDR1 and CDR2: SGHRS and YFSETQ. The CDR3 loop spans 15 amino acids. In DNA, the CDR3 is TGCGCCAGCAGCCAAGAAGCCCTGAGGGGTGAAAAACTGTTTTTT. As protein: CASSQEALRGEKLFF. The whole variable domain, remainder taken from reference TRBV5-1 and TRBJ1-4, is KAGVTQTPRYLIKTRGQQVTLSCSPISGHRSVSWYQQTPGQGLQFLFEYFSETQRNKGNFPGRFSGRQFSNSRSEMNVSTLELGDSALYLCASSQEALRGEKLFFGSGTQLSVL.

This clone is a singleton in its sample. V usage is TRBV6-1 and J usage is TRBJ1-4, with D possibly being TRBD1 (6 bases). Trimming removed 6 bases from V and 10 bases from J, with 18 bases in between. Germline assignment: CDR1 MNHNS and CDR2 SASEGT. This CDR3 contains 14 residues. This CDR3 reads CASRMAQLGGKLFF. CDR3 coding DNA: TGTGCCAGCAGGATGGCTCAATTAGGGGGAAAACTGTTTTTT.

This chain links TRBV7-9 with TRBJ1-1, with D possibly being TRBD1 (5 bases). Germline loops: CDR1 SEHNR, CDR2 FQNEAQ (reference sequence). The CDR3 runs 15 residues. Trimming removed 5 bases at V and 0 bases at J, with 13 bases between. The CDR3 spells CASSTFGTVNTEAFF. CDR3 in DNA: TGTGCCAGCAGCACCTTCGGGACTGTGAACACTGAAGCTTTCTTT.

The chain joins TRBV18 to TRBJ1-5, with D hard to call. This CDR3 is 17 amino acids long. Per germline, CDR1 KGHSH and CDR2 LQKENI. V was pared by 3 bases and J by 3 bases, with 18 bases between. CDR3 sequence: CASSPRGPGSVNQPQHF. CDR3 DNA sequence: TGTGCCAGCTCACCCCGAGGGCCGGGATCCGTCAATCAGCCCCAGCATTTT.

In DNA, the CDR3 is TGTGCCAGTAGTATAGGTGGCAGGGGCAATTCACCCCTCCACTTT. Translating it yields CASSIGGRGNSPLHF. This sequence joins TRBV19 and TRBJ1-6; perhaps TRBD1 as D (6 bases). The germline V gene has CDR1 LNHDA and CDR2 SQIVND (reference sequence). The V end was cut by 1 base, the J end by 7 bases, with 11 bases between. CDR3 length: 15 amino acids.